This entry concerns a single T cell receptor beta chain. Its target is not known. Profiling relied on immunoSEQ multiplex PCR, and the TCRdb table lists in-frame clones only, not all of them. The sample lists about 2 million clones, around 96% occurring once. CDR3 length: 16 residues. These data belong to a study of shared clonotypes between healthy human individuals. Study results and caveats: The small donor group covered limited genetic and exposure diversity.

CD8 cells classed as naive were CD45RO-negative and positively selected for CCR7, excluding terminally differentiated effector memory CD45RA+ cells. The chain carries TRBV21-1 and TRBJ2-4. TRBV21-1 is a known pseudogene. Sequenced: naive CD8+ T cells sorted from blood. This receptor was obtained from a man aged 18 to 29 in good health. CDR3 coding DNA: TGTGCCAGCAGCAAAGTCCGAGGGACGGCTAAAAACATTCAGTACTTC. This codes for CASSKVRGTAKNIQYF.